These 25 T cell receptor beta chains came from one sample sequenced in a study of breast tumors, draining lymph nodes, adjacent tissues. TCRdb reprocessed the multiplex PCR reads with MiXCR, giving one entry per CDR3 protein. The data show 17,000 or so distinct CDR3 sequences, 55% to 75% seen once. The sample comprised tumor-adjacent breast tissue. These receptors came from a female donor with breast cancer. Some clones in this sample may be carry-over from other donors' samples.

This clonotype was observed at least ten times. The gene calls are TRBV30 and TRBJ2-4, with 8 bases matching TRBD1. CDR1 GTSNPN and CDR2 SVGIG come from the germline V gene (reference sequence). Trimming cost V 2 bases and J 8 bases; bases outside gene matches: 5. The CDR3 is made up of 13 amino acids. Here the CDR3 DNA reads TGTGCCTGGAGTCCAGGACAGGGCTACATTCAGTACTTC. This codes for CAWSPGQGYIQYF. The entire variable domain, with the rest obtained from reference TRBV30 and TRBJ2-4, is as follows: SQTIHQWPATLVQPVGSPLSLECTVEGTSNPNLYWYRQAAGRGLQLLFYSVGIGQISSEVPQNLSASRPQDRQFILSSKKLLLSDSGFYLCAWSPGQGYIQYFGAGTRLSVL.

This sequence joins TRBV2 and TRBJ1-2; 7 bases line up with TRBD1. Per the germline V gene, CDR1 is SNHLY and CDR2 is FYNNEI. J gave up 0 bases and V 7 bases, and 8 bases lay outside the gene matches. CDR3 length: 15 residues. CDR3 DNA: TGTGCCAGCACTTCGACAGGGAGCCCTAACTATGGCTACACCTTC. Translation: CASTSTGSPNYGYTF.

The V call is TRBV2, the J call TRBJ2-1; TRBD1 might be the D (5 bases). The V end lost 2 bases, the J end lost 9 bases, and 14 bases lay between the germline ends. From germline, CDR1 is SNHLY and CDR2 FYNNEI. This CDR3 is 14 amino acids long. CDR3 DNA sequence: TGTGCCAGCAGTGAAAAAGGCCAGGGCAGTGAGCAGTTCTTC. Residues: CASSEKGQGSEQFF.

V is TRBV24-1 and J is TRBJ1-2; 7 positions match TRBD1. J lost 2 bases, V lost 4 bases, and 3 bases had no gene match. CDR1 and CDR2 (germline): KGHDR, SFDVKD. The CDR3 has 14 amino acids. The CDR3 loop is CATSDRGQNYGYTF. The CDR3 DNA is TGTGCCACCAGTGACCGGGGACAGAACTATGGCTACACCTTC.

At least ten counts were recorded for this clonotype. The gene calls are TRBV20-1 and TRBJ1-1; D unclear. Per germline, CDR1 DFQATT and CDR2 SNEGSKA (reference sequence). Trimming took 6 bases from V and 0 from J, leaving 14 bases between them. This CDR3 is built from 14 residues. CDR3 coding DNA: TGCAGTGCCGCACGCCGATTTCTGAACACTGAAGCTTTCTTT. Protein sequence: CSAARRFLNTEAFF.

Points on this clonotype: At one end the junction does not follow the germline gene, possibly because of a read error. This chain connects TRBV20-1 to TRBJ1-6, with a tentative D call TRBD1 (6 bases). Germline V gene lookup returns CDR1 DFQATT and CDR2 SNEGSKA (reference sequence). The CDR3 contains 14 residues. CDR3 in amino acids: CSARALRGNSPLHF. DNA for the CDR3: TGCAGTGCTAGAGCCCTGAGGGGGAATTCACCCCTCCACTTC.

The chain recombines TRBV5-1 with TRBJ2-3; the match to TRBD1 covers 10 bases. The V and J ends lost 2 bases and 4 bases, in that order; junction bases with no gene match: 1. The CDR3 consists of 14 residues. Germline CDR1 reads SGHRS; CDR2 reads YFSETQ. The CDR3 DNA reads TGCGCCAGCAGCTTCGGGACAGGGGCAGATACGCAGTATTTT. Amino acids: CASSFGTGADTQYF.

Details on this clonotype: A much larger clone sits a single nucleotide away, making a read error possible. The V and J genes are TRBV6-1 and TRBJ1-4; the D is unclear. The CDR3 length is 15 residues. Trimming removed 5 bases from V and 0 bases from J, with 10 bases in between. Germline V gene sequence: CDR1 MNHNS, CDR2 SASEGT. DNA of the CDR3: TGTGCCAGCAGTCTTCTAGGACCAACTAATGAAAAACTGTTTTTT. This sequence encodes CASSLLGPTNEKLFF.

The chain combines TRBV20-1 with TRBJ1-2; tentative D call: TRBD1 (6 bases). Germline-derived CDR1 and CDR2 are DFQATT and SNEGSKA (reference sequence). This CDR3 is 12 amino acids long. V was trimmed by 3 bases and J by 4 bases, leaving 9 bases between them. For the CDR3, the DNA is TGCAGTGCTAGTGGGACACTCTATGGCTACACCTTC. Protein product: CSASGTLYGYTF.

V gene TRBV11-2 combines with J gene TRBJ1-2; D is unclear. This CDR3 contains 11 residues. V lost 7 bases, J lost 5 bases, and 8 bases lay in between. Germline V gives CDR1 SGHAT, CDR2 FQNNGV. CDR3 coding DNA: TGTGCCAGCAACTCGGATTATGGCTACACCTTC. Its translation: CASNSDYGYTF.

As DNA, the CDR3 is TGTGCCAGCGCGCTCCAGAGTTCGGATGGCTACACCTTC. Translated: CASALQSSDGYTF. V usage is TRBV6-5 and J usage is TRBJ1-2; D is unclear. Germline lookup yields CDR1 MNHEY and CDR2 SVGAGI. The CDR3 covers 13 residues. The germline V and J ends were trimmed by 8 bases and 6 bases, with 16 bases remaining between them.

The V and J genes are TRBV5-1 and TRBJ2-7, with D unresolved. Germline V gene lookup returns CDR1 SGHRS and CDR2 YFSETQ. The CDR3 totals 14 residues. Trimming stripped 2 bases from V and 0 bases from J, with 9 bases between. The CDR3 DNA reads as TGCGCCAGCAGCTTCGCTACGAGCTCCTACGAGCAGTACTTC. Translation: CASSFATSSYEQYF.

The chain links TRBV18 to TRBJ2-5, with 7 nucleotides matching TRBD1. Germline values: CDR1 KGHSH, CDR2 LQKENI. J gave up 0 bases and V 2 bases, and 6 bases lay outside the gene matches. The CDR3 runs 16 residues. CDR3 region: CASSPYGTVYQETQYF. The CDR3, as DNA: TGTGCCAGCTCACCATACGGGACAGTGTACCAAGAGACCCAGTACTTC.

The rearrangement links TRBV20-1 to TRBJ2-7, with D unclear. There are 13 residues in the CDR3. Germline CDR1 is DFQATT and CDR2 is SNEGSKA (reference sequence). V dropped 3 bases and J dropped 1 base, with 10 bases sitting between them. In DNA form, the CDR3 reads TGCAGTGCTAGGGTGGGGTCGTCCTACGAGCAGTACGTC. Its protein is CSARVGSSYEQYV.

The chain carries TRBV20-1 and TRBJ1-2, with D perhaps matching TRBD1 (5 bases). Germline values: CDR1 DFQATT, CDR2 SNEGSKA (reference sequence). V was pared by 0 bases and J by 2 bases, with 10 bases between. This CDR3 has 14 amino acids. The CDR3 nucleotides read TGCAGTGCTAGAGATCAGAAGGGGAACTATGGCTACACCTTC. Translating gives CSARDQKGNYGYTF.

Written as DNA, the CDR3 is TGCAGTGCTAGTCTCAGGGTTGGTACAGATACGCAGTATTTT. It specifies CSASLRVGTDTQYF. The chain employs TRBV20-1 and TRBJ2-3, with TRBD1 as a possible D gene (5 bases). Germline values: CDR1 DFQATT, CDR2 SNEGSKA (reference sequence). V lost 3 bases and J lost 3, with 13 bases in between. The CDR3 length is 14 residues.

V is TRBV9 and J is TRBJ1-6; D remains ambiguous. Trimming pared 3 bases from V and 10 bases from J, leaving 17 bases between. Germline V lookup: CDR1 SGDLS, CDR2 YYNGEE. The CDR3 runs 15 residues. The CDR3 sequence is CASSALGGRESPLHF. The CDR3 region has the DNA TGTGCCAGCAGCGCCTTGGGAGGGAGGGAATCACCCCTCCACTTT.

V is TRBV12-3 or TRBV12-4 and J is TRBJ2-7; TRBD2 matches at 8 bases. V lost 5 bases, J lost 6 bases, and 9 bases stayed unmatched. This CDR3 has 14 amino acids. The CDR3 region has the DNA TGTGCCAGCAGTCCCGGGACTAGAACAGGCGAGCAGTACTTC. Translated: CASSPGTRTGEQYF.

In its sample, this clonotype was seen many times. V usage is TRBV5-6 and J usage is TRBJ2-3; 10 bases map to TRBD1. The CDR3 is 14 amino acids. Germline V lookup: CDR1 SGHDT, CDR2 YYEEEE. The trim removed 4 bases at V and 6 bases at J, leaving 5 bases unmatched. CDR3 in amino acids: CASSRQGAGDTQYF. CDR3 DNA: TGTGCCAGCAGCCGACAGGGGGCAGGGGATACGCAGTATTTT.

This clonotype ranks as medium-sized (0.01 to 0.1%). The J gene is TRBJ2-3, the V gene TRBV5-1; the D is unclear. Germline CDR1 and CDR2: SGHRS and YFSETQ. Trimming removed 1 base from V and 0 bases from J, with 6 bases in between. This CDR3 spans 14 amino acids. In nucleotides, the CDR3 is TGCGCCAGCAGCTTGACCGTTAGCACAGATACGCAGTATTTT. It codes for CASSLTVSTDTQYF.

V and J are TRBV5-8 and TRBJ2-7, with 10 bases matching TRBD2. The germline V gene encodes CDR1 SGHTS and CDR2 YDEGEE. This CDR3 contains 17 residues. The V and J ends lost 4 bases and 3 bases, in that order; junction bases with no gene match: 13. The CDR3 here is CASSQRSGRAPSYEQYF. Here the CDR3 DNA reads TGTGCCAGCAGCCAGAGAAGCGGGAGGGCCCCAAGCTACGAGCAGTACTTC.

V is TRBV20-1 and J is TRBJ1-2; D remains unclear. CDR3 length: 16 residues. The V and J ends lost 1 base and 4 bases respectively, with 19 bases between them. CDR1 DFQATT and CDR2 SNEGSKA come from the germline V gene (reference sequence). CDR3 coding DNA: TGCAGTGCTAGAGCGGTGGGGATTACGGGTGGCTATGGCTACACCTTC. Its protein is CSARAVGITGGYGYTF.

This clonotype has ten or more counts. The rearrangement links TRBV7-2 to TRBJ1-1; no clear D gene. The germline CDR1 and CDR2 sequences are SGHTA and FQGNSA. The CDR3 spans 14 residues. V was shortened by 7 bases and J by 4 bases, with 16 bases between the two germline ends. Written as DNA, the CDR3 is TGTGCCAGCACCCCCCCCCCCACACTCACTGAAGCTTTCTTT. It yields the protein CASTPPPTLTEAFF. Variable domain in full (rest from reference TRBV7-2 and TRBJ1-1): GAGVSQSPSNKVTEKGKDVELRCDPISGHTALYWYRQSLGQGLEFLIYFQGNSAPDKSGLPSDRFSAERTGGSVSTLTIQRTQQEDSAVYLCASTPPPTLTEAFFGQGTRLTVV.

About this clonotype: As the CDR3 is not closed by the conserved phenylalanine or tryptophan, this likely results from a read error. This sequence joins TRBV14 and TRBJ1-6, with D hard to call. The V gene's germline CDR1 is SGHDN and CDR2 FVKESK. With 3 bases removed from V and 11 bases from J, the gap between germline ends came to 11 bases. CDR3 length equals 13 residues. In DNA, the CDR3 is TGTGCCAGCAGCCATATTGACTTTCCACCCCTCCACTCT. Protein sequence: CASSHIDFPPLHS.

V gene TRBV2 combines with J gene TRBJ2-1; 12 bases fit TRBD2. The V gene's germline CDR1 is SNHLY and CDR2 FYNNEI. The V segment lost 5 bases and the J segment 4 bases; nucleotides outside the gene matches: 6. The CDR3 is made up of 16 amino acids. This CDR3 reads CASSLAGGQYYNEQFF. In nucleotides, the CDR3 is TGTGCCAGCAGTCTAGCGGGAGGGCAGTATTACAATGAGCAGTTCTTC.